Following are 30 T cell receptor beta chains from one sample sequenced in a study of CD8+ T cells in alopecia areata. Noted treatment: oral pan-JAK inhibitor, 5-10 mg twice daily. cDNA serving as the sequencing template came from extracted, reverse transcribed RNA. Sequenced by immunoSEQ multiplex PCR; TCRdb stores in-frame clones only, minus some. The data show 130,000 or so clones, about 85% seen once. The source was CD8+ T cells sorted from blood, collected at week 4, from a patient treated with tofacitinib. These receptors were taken from a human donor with alopecia areata.

The rearrangement joins TRBV7-9 to TRBJ2-7; 9 bases are a match to TRBD2. Germline V gene data show CDR1 as SEHNR and CDR2 as FQNEAQ (reference sequence). The V segment lost 2 bases and the J segment 7 bases; nucleotides outside the gene matches: 18. The CDR3 length is 18 residues. The CDR3 spells CASSLISMMGTSPREQYF. The CDR3 DNA reads as TGTGCCAGCAGCTTAATTTCGATGATGGGGACTAGCCCTAGGGAGCAGTACTTC.

The chain is built from TRBV30 and TRBJ2-7; D gene ambiguous. CDR1 GTSNPN and CDR2 SVGIG come from the germline V gene (reference sequence). The CDR3 contains 13 residues. V was shortened by 0 bases and J by 6 bases, with 12 bases between the two germline ends. The CDR3 here is CAWSVQRSGEQYF. CDR3 nucleotides: TGTGCCTGGAGTGTACAGCGCTCGGGCGAGCAGTACTTC.

This clone has only one observation. The gene calls are TRBV10-3 and TRBJ2-7; D perhaps matches TRBD1 (6 bases). The CDR3 contains 15 residues. The germline CDR1 and CDR2 sequences are ENHRY and SYGVKD. V was cut by 8 bases and J by 4 bases, with 21 bases left in between. CDR3 in amino acids: CAISPGRGSGYEQYF. DNA of the CDR3: TGTGCCATCTCCCCCGGCAGGGGATCGGGATACGAGCAGTACTTC.

This clone was picked up one time. The chain joins TRBV4-1 to TRBJ1-1, with D hard to call. The CDR3 contains 17 residues. The V end lost 4 bases, the J end lost 1 base, and 19 bases lay between the germline ends. Germline V gene sequence: CDR1 MGHRA, CDR2 YSYEKL. CDR3 loop: CASSLLAPRATNTEAFF. CDR3 coding DNA: TGCGCCAGCAGCCTACTGGCCCCACGGGCAACGAACACTGAAGCTTTCTTT.

There are a few counts of this clone. The V and J genes are TRBV7-9 and TRBJ1-2, with D uncertain. This CDR3 is built from 13 residues. Trimming took off 3 bases at V and 4 bases at J, with 9 bases between the two ends. From germline, CDR1 is SEHNR and CDR2 FQNEAQ (reference sequence). The CDR3 coding sequence is TGTGCCAGCAGCTTGGCGGGATCCTATGGCTACACCTTC. It translates to CASSLAGSYGYTF.

The J gene is TRBJ1-1, the V gene TRBV7-2, with TRBD1 as a possible D gene (5 bases). The germline gives CDR1 SGHTA, CDR2 FQGNSA. This CDR3 has 15 amino acids. V shed 3 bases and J shed 1 base, with 12 bases lying between them. CDR3 sequence (DNA): TGTGCCAGCAGCTTTTCGGGGGTAACGAACACTGAAGCTTTCTTT. Its protein is CASSFSGVTNTEAFF. The variable domain in full, completed from reference TRBV7-2 and TRBJ1-1, reads GAGVSQSPSNKVTEKGKDVELRCDPISGHTALYWYRQSLGQGLEFLIYFQGNSAPDKSGLPSDRFSAERTGGSVSTLTIQRTQQEDSAVYLCASSFSGVTNTEAFFGQGTRLTVV.

The DNA of the CDR3 is TGTGCCAGCAGCTACGGACTAGCGGGATACAATGAGCAGTTCTTC. Its protein product is CASSYGLAGYNEQFF. J is TRBJ2-1 and V is TRBV9; 12 bases map to TRBD2. The CDR3 is 15 amino acids. Trimming took 4 bases from V and 4 from J; bases not matched to a gene: 3. The V gene's germline CDR1 is SGDLS and CDR2 YYNGEE.

The chain is built from TRBV4-1 and TRBJ2-2, with D possibly being TRBD1 (5 bases). Germline-derived CDR1 and CDR2 are MGHRA and YSYEKL. V was pared by 1 base and J by 1 base, with 10 bases between. This CDR3 spans 16 amino acids. CDR3 sequence reads: CASSQVATGNTGELFF. The CDR3 nucleotides are TGCGCCAGCAGCCAAGTAGCCACAGGGAACACCGGGGAGCTGTTTTTT.

This clone was seen only a few times. This chain links TRBV7-9 with TRBJ1-4; unclear D gene. The CDR3 consists of 12 residues. V gave up 2 bases and J gave up 8 bases, with 6 bases separating them. The germline gives CDR1 SEHNR, CDR2 FQNEAQ (reference sequence). The CDR3, as DNA: TGTGCCAGCAGCTTACCTTTGGAAAAACTGTTTTTT. Encoded protein: CASSLPLEKLFF.

The V and J genes are TRBV9 and TRBJ1-2; D perhaps matches TRBD1 (5 bases). Trimming pared 1 base from V and 4 bases from J, leaving 11 bases between. From germline, CDR1 is SGDLS and CDR2 YYNGEE. CDR3 length: 14 amino acids. CDR3 region: CASSVSGALYGYTF. CDR3 nucleotides: TGTGCCAGCAGCGTATCCGGGGCCCTCTATGGCTACACCTTC.

This clone was observed a single time. V usage is TRBV29-1 and J usage is TRBJ2-7; D possibly corresponds to TRBD2 (6 bases). Germline CDR1 reads SQVTM; CDR2 reads ANQGSEA. This CDR3 comprises 13 residues. Trimming stripped 7 bases from V and 0 bases from J, with 13 bases between. In DNA form, the CDR3 reads TGCAGCGGCCGGGACGGGAGCTCCTACGAGCAGTACTTC. As protein: CSGRDGSSYEQYF.

V and J are TRBV7-2 and TRBJ1-2; the D is unclear. The CDR3 covers 13 residues. Trimming left V 10 bases short and J 5 bases short, with 17 bases between. Looked up from germline, CDR1 is SGHTA and CDR2 is FQGNSA. Here the CDR3 reads CATDRTARYGYTF. As DNA, the CDR3 is TGTGCCACCGATCGCACAGCTAGATATGGCTACACCTTC.

The chain joins TRBV10-2 to TRBJ2-5; D is unresolved. V was pared by 8 bases and J by 0 bases, with 16 bases between. Looked up from germline, CDR1 is WSHSY and CDR2 is SAAADI. CDR3 length: 15 residues. CDR3: CASAPRHPYQETQYF. Written as DNA, the CDR3 is TGCGCCAGCGCACCCCGACACCCGTACCAAGAGACCCAGTACTTC.

This clone occurred once. The V and J genes are TRBV14 and TRBJ2-3; tentatively, D is TRBD1 (6 bases). Per the germline V gene, CDR1 is SGHDN and CDR2 is FVKESK. There are 13 residues in the CDR3. V was trimmed by 3 bases and J by 6 bases, leaving 10 bases between them. CDR3 in DNA: TGTGCCAGCAGCCAGCTCCAGGGGGATACGCAGTATTTT. This encodes CASSQLQGDTQYF.

CDR3 amino acids: CASSQAGREQFF. The CDR3 coding sequence is TGCGCCAGCAGCCAAGCGGGACGGGAGCAGTTCTTC. The chain has TRBV4-1 and TRBJ2-1; D is possibly TRBD1 or TRBD2 (5 bases each). The CDR3 extends over 12 amino acids. Germline V gene sequence: CDR1 MGHRA, CDR2 YSYEKL. Trimming left V 1 base short and J 10 bases short, with 8 bases between.

The rearrangement links TRBV7-9 to TRBJ2-7; 7 nucleotides match TRBD1. CDR1 SEHNR and CDR2 FQNEAQ come from the germline V gene (reference sequence). This CDR3 contains 15 residues. V lost 6 bases to trimming and J lost 1 base; unmatched junction nucleotides: 9. This CDR3 reads CASRSPTGSSYEQYF. CDR3 nucleotide sequence: TGTGCCAGCAGATCCCCGACAGGGAGTTCCTACGAGCAGTACTTC.

The rearrangement joins TRBV29-1 to TRBJ2-1, with D tentatively TRBD1 or TRBD2 (5 bases each). Germline loops: CDR1 SQVTM, CDR2 ANQGSEA. V was cut by 3 bases and J by 4 bases, with 10 bases left in between. CDR3 length: 13 residues. CDR3 nucleotide sequence: TGCAGCGTTGAGGGGGACGTATACAATGAGCAGTTCTTC. This gives the protein CSVEGDVYNEQFF.

This clone was seen a few times. This chain connects TRBV2 to TRBJ2-7; unclear D gene. Between the trimmed V and J ends, which lost 2 bases and 3 bases, there was a span of 8 bases. The CDR3 runs 13 residues. Germline assignment: CDR1 SNHLY and CDR2 FYNNEI. CDR3 DNA sequence: TGTGCCAGCAGTGAATCCAGGAACTACGAGCAGTACTTC. Translation gives CASSESRNYEQYF.

This sequence joins TRBV28 and TRBJ2-7; D gene unclear. In germline, CDR1 is MDHEN, CDR2 SYDVKM. This CDR3 has 14 amino acids. The V end was cut by 5 bases, the J end by 2 bases, with 13 bases between. CDR3 nucleotide sequence: TGTGCCAGCAGTCCTGCCAATTTCCCCTACGAGCAGTACTTC. It encodes CASSPANFPYEQYF. Complete variable domain (other parts from reference TRBV28 and TRBJ2-7): DVKVTQSSRYLVKRTGEKVFLECVQDMDHENMFWYRQDPGLGLRLIYFSYDVKMKEKGDIPEGYSVSREKKERFSLILESASTNQTSMYLCASSPANFPYEQYFGPGTRLTVT.

V usage is TRBV18 and J usage is TRBJ2-5; 8 nucleotides agree with TRBD1. Germline V gene lookup returns CDR1 KGHSH and CDR2 LQKENI. CDR3 length equals 14 residues. After removal of 5 bases from V and 4 bases from J, the junction contained 6 bases not matched to a gene. CDR3 DNA: TGTGCCAGCTCAAAGCCAGGGGGCAGAGAGACCCAGTACTTC. Its translation is CASSKPGGRETQYF.

The chain has TRBV10-2 and TRBJ1-1; 9 bases are shared with TRBD1. The junction had 4 bases not matched to a gene; V was cut back by 2 bases and J by 0 bases. The CDR3 covers 16 residues. Germline V gene data show CDR1 as WSHSY and CDR2 as SAAADI. CDR3 region: CASSEPGQGMNTEAFF. The CDR3 DNA follows: TGCGCCAGCAGTGAGCCAGGACAGGGGATGAACACTGAAGCTTTCTTT.

The chain carries TRBV9 and TRBJ2-7, with 9 bases matching TRBD2. Germline V lookup: CDR1 SGDLS, CDR2 YYNGEE. The V segment lost 4 bases and the J segment 4 bases; nucleotides outside the gene matches: 9. The CDR3 runs to 15 residues. The CDR3 loop reads CASSPEILAGYEQYF. The CDR3 bases are TGTGCCAGCAGCCCAGAGATCCTAGCGGGGTACGAGCAGTACTTC.

This chain joins TRBV9 and TRBJ1-1; 7 nucleotides agree with TRBD1. J lost 9 bases, V lost 3 bases, and 5 bases had no gene match. The CDR3 contains 12 residues. Germline assignment: CDR1 SGDLS and CDR2 YYNGEE. The CDR3 sequence is CASSAWDRQAFF. CDR3 nucleotide sequence: TGTGCCAGCAGCGCCTGGGACAGACAAGCTTTCTTT.

The V gene is TRBV7-9, the J gene TRBJ2-5, with D uncertain. This CDR3 spans 15 amino acids. The germline CDR1 and CDR2 sequences are SEHNR and FQNEAQ (reference sequence). The V gene lost 5 bases and the J gene lost 0 bases, with 13 bases spanning the gap. CDR3 amino acids: CASSTWSAYQETQYF. The CDR3 DNA sequence: TGTGCCAGCAGCACTTGGTCCGCGTACCAAGAGACCCAGTACTTC.

The CDR3 nucleotides read TGTGCCAGCAGCCTCGGGGATAAGCAGTTCTTC. Protein: CASSLGDKQFF. This chain uses TRBV5-4 with TRBJ2-1; perhaps TRBD2 as D (5 bases). From germline, CDR1 is SGHNT and CDR2 YYREEE (reference sequence). CDR3 length: 11 residues. Trimming shortened V by 4 bases and J by 11 bases, and 10 bases separated the two germline ends. Full variable domain (outside the CDR3, taken from reference TRBV5-4 and TRBJ2-1): ETGVTQSPTHLIKTRGQQVTLRCSSQSGHNTVSWYQQALGQGPQFIFQYYREEENGRGNFPPRFSGLQFPNYSSELNVNALELDDSALYLCASSLGDKQFFGPGTRLTVL.

The chain combines TRBV7-9 with TRBJ2-5; D ambiguous. Germline V gives CDR1 SEHNR, CDR2 FQNEAQ (reference sequence). Trimming took off 5 bases at V and 7 bases at J, with 8 bases between the two ends. The CDR3 loop spans 11 amino acids. CDR3 region: CASSGPGTQYF. CDR3 coding DNA: TGTGCCAGCAGCGGCCCAGGGACCCAGTACTTC.

This clone was found once. This sequence joins TRBV5-4 and TRBJ2-3; D remains unclear. Per germline, CDR1 SGHNT and CDR2 YYREEE (reference sequence). This CDR3 comprises 13 residues. The V gene lost 3 bases and the J gene lost 5 bases, with 10 bases spanning the gap. Here the CDR3 reads CASSSWVEDTQYF. The CDR3 nucleotides read TGTGCCAGCAGCTCCTGGGTGGAAGATACGCAGTATTTT. Full variable domain (missing parts from reference TRBV5-4 and TRBJ2-3): ETGVTQSPTHLIKTRGQQVTLRCSSQSGHNTVSWYQQALGQGPQFIFQYYREEENGRGNFPPRFSGLQFPNYSSELNVNALELDDSALYLCASSSWVEDTQYFGPGTRLTVL.

The J gene is TRBJ2-1, the V gene TRBV29-1; D gene unclear. Germline V CDR1 and CDR2: SQVTM, ANQGSEA. V was clipped by 6 bases and J by 7 bases, with 16 bases between them. There are 13 residues in the CDR3. The DNA for the CDR3 is TGCAGCGTGATAATTCTAGGACGTAATGAGCAGTTCTTC. Translated, it gives CSVIILGRNEQFF.

J is TRBJ2-3 and V is TRBV4-2; 13 nucleotides match TRBD2. V lost 1 base to trimming and J lost 2 bases; unmatched junction nucleotides: 9. Germline CDR1 LGHNA, CDR2 YNFKEQ. The CDR3 has 19 residues. The CDR3, as DNA: TGTGCCAGCAGCCAAGTTCTTACTAGCGGGGGGGCCGACACAGATACGCAGTATTTT. This translates into CASSQVLTSGGADTDTQYF.

The count of this clone is one. The CDR3 spells CSVDFGTGRNEQFF. CDR3 coding DNA: TGCAGCGTCGACTTCGGGACAGGGAGGAATGAGCAGTTCTTC. The chain is built from TRBV29-1 and TRBJ2-1; 9 nucleotides agree with TRBD1. This CDR3 comprises 14 residues. The V gene end was trimmed by 6 bases and the J gene end by 7 bases; junction bases not matched to a gene: 10. Per germline, CDR1 SQVTM and CDR2 ANQGSEA.